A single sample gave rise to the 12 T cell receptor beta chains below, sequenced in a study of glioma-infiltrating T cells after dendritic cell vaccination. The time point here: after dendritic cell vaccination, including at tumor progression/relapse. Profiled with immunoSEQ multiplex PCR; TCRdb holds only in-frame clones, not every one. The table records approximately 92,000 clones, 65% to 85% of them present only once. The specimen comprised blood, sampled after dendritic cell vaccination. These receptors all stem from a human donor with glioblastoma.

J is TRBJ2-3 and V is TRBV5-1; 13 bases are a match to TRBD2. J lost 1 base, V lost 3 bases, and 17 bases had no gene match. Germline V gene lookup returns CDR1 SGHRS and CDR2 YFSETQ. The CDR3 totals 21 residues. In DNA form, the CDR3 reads TGCGCCAGCAGCTATACTCGGACTAGCGGGAGCAATTATAGGGGCACAGATACGCAGTATTTT. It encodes CASSYTRTSGSNYRGTDTQYF. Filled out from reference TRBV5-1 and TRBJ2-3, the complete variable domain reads KAGVTQTPRYLIKTRGQQVTLSCSPISGHRSVSWYQQTPGQGLQFLFEYFSETQRNKGNFPGRFSGRQFSNSRSEMNVSTLELGDSALYLCASSYTRTSGSNYRGTDTQYFGPGTRLTVL.

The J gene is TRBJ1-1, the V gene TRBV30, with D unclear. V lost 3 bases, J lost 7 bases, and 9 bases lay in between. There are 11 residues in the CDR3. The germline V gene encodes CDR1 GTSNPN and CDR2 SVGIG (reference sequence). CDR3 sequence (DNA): TGTGCCTGGAGCTTTAGCAATGAAGCTTTCTTT. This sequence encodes CAWSFSNEAFF.

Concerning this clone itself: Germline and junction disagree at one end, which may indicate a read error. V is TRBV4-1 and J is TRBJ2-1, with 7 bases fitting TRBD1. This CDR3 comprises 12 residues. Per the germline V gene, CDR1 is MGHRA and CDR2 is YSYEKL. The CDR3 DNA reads TGTGCCAGCAGCCCTATACAGGGGGAGCAGTTCTTC. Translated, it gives CASSPIQGEQFF.

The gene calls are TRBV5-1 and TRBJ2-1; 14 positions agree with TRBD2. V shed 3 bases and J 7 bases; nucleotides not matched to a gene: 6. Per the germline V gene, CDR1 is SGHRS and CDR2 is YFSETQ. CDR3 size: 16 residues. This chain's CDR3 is CASSSGLAGVGNEQFF. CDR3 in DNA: TGCGCCAGCAGCTCGGGACTAGCGGGAGTTGGGAATGAGCAGTTCTTC.

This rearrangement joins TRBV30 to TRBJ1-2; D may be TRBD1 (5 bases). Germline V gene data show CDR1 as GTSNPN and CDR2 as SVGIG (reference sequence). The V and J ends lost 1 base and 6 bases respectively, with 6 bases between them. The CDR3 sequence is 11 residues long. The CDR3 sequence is CAWSAGDGYTF. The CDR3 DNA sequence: TGTGCCTGGAGTGCGGGGGATGGCTACACCTTC.

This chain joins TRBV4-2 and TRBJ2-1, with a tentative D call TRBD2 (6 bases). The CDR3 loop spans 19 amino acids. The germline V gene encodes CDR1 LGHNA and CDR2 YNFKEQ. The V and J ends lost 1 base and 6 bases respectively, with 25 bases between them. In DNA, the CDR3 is TGTGCCAGCAGCCAAGTAAGGGGTATCGGGGGACTGAGGGGCAATGAGCAGTTCTTC. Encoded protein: CASSQVRGIGGLRGNEQFF.

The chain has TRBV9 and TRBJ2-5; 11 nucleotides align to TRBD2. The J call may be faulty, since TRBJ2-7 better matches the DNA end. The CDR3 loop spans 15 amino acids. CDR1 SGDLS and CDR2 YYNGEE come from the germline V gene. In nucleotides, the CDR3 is TGTGCCAGCAGCGTAGAGTCTAGCGGGAGGTACGAGCAGTACTTC. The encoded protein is CASSVESSGRYEQYF.

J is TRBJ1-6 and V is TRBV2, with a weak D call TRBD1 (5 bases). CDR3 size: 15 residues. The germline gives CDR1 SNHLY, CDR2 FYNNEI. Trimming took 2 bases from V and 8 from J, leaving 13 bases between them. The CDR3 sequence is CASSEQGLSYSPLHF. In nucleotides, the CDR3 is TGTGCCAGCAGTGAACAGGGACTGTCCTATTCACCCCTCCACTTT.

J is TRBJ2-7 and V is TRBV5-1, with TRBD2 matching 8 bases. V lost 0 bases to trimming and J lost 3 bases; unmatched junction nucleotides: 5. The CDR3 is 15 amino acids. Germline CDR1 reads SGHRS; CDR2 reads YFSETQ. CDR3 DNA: TGCGCCAGCAGCTTGGATGTGACTAGCGTCTACGAGCAGTACTTC. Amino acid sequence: CASSLDVTSVYEQYF.

CDR3 bases: TGCGCCAGCAGCCAAGAGTCGGACAGGCGGGGGGAGCTGTTTTTT. This translates into CASSQESDRRGELFF. The rearrangement joins TRBV4-1 to TRBJ2-2; 7 bases line up with TRBD1. The CDR3 covers 15 residues. Germline lookup yields CDR1 MGHRA and CDR2 YSYEKL. V lost 0 bases and J lost 8; bases outside the gene matches: 6.

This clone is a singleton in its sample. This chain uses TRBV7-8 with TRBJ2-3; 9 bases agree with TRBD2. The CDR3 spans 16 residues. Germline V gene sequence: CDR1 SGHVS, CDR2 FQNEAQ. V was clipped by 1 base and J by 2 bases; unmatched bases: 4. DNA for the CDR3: TGTGCCAGCAGCTTAGGGGCGGGAGGGCCCACAGATACGCAGTATTTT. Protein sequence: CASSLGAGGPTDTQYF.

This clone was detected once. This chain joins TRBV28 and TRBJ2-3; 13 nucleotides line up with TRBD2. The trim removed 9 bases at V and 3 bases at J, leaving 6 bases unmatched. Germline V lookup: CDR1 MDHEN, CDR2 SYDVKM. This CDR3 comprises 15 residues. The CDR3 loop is CASRLAGGLTDTQYF. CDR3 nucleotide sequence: TGTGCCAGTAGACTAGCGGGAGGTTTGACAGATACGCAGTATTTT.